This note documents a single T cell receptor beta chain sequence. Its antigen is still unknown. This record comes from a study of shared clonotypes between healthy human individuals. In the sorted-subset replicate PCRs, approximately 200 ng DNA, 30,000 or so T cell genomes, was used. Profiled with immunoSEQ multiplex PCR; TCRdb holds only in-frame clones, not every one. The data hold some 2.3 million clones, with more than 80% observed a single time. Germline CDR1 LGHNA, CDR2 YSLEER. CDR3 size: 16 residues. V was trimmed by 1 base and J by 2 bases, leaving 15 bases between them. General study results and limits: Only blood samples were collected, and tissue repertoires likely differ. In a few donors, around 5% of naive CD4 clonotypes appeared in common.

The sample comprised naive CD4+ T cells from PBMCs. Subset here: CD45RA+ positively selected. This chain uses TRBV4-3 with TRBJ2-7; a weak D match, TRBD1 (6 bases). The TCR was taken from a man aged 18-30 years in good health. Some clones in this sample may be carry-over from other donors' samples. The CDR3 nucleotides read TGCGCCAGCAGCCAAGTTGCCGCAGGGGATACCTACGAGCAGTACTTC. Translation: CASSQVAAGDTYEQYF.